A selection of T cell receptor beta chains follows, all from one sample in a study of somatic mutations in cytotoxic T cells in rheumatoid arthritis. Sequencing was performed with immunoSEQ multiplex PCR; in TCRdb, only in-frame clones are kept and a portion is missing. This sample yields under 20,000 clones, of which approximately 87% are seen a single time; 15% belongs to the top ten. The specimen was CD8+ T cells sorted from blood. Source of these receptors: a man between 35 and 55 years old in good health. The CDR3 runs from the conserved cysteine through the conserved F or W. D genes are given only for firm matches. Clone size, where shown, is once, few, many, or a class for clones that have expanded.

v_call	j_call	d_call	clone_size	cdr3_nt	cdr3_aa
TRBV27	TRBJ2-7	-	once	TGTGCCAGCAGTTTCAGGGTCGGATACGAGCAGTACTTC	CASSFRVGYEQYF
TRBV10-3	TRBJ2-7	-	-	TGTGCCATAAGGGGTGCCAGGAACTACGAGCAGTACTTC	CAIRGARNYEQYF
TRBV7-9	TRBJ2-1	TRBD1	-	TGTGCCAGCAGCTCCATAGGGACAGCCAACAATGAGCAGTTCTTC	CASSSIGTANNEQFF
TRBV2	TRBJ2-7	-	-	TGTGCCAGCACCCCAGGGCCCTCCTACGAGCAGTACTTC	CASTPGPSYEQYF
TRBV27	TRBJ1-4	-	-	TGTGCCAGCAGTAGGGAAAGGGGCCTTAATGAAAAACTGTTTTTT	CASSRERGLNEKLFF
TRBV19	TRBJ2-7	TRBD2	once	TGTGCCAGTAGTATATTTGCGGGAGTAGCCTACGAGCAGTACTTC	CASSIFAGVAYEQYF
TRBV15	TRBJ2-1	-	-	TGTGCCACCAGCAGAGATCTGCCGTACAATGAGCAGTTCTTC	CATSRDLPYNEQFF
TRBV28	TRBJ2-1	TRBD2	-	TGTGCCAGCAGCCCCCCGGGGGGAAACAATGAGCAGTTCTTC	CASSPPGGNNEQFF
TRBV4-3	TRBJ2-7	TRBD2	-	TGCGCCAGCAGCCCAGGCGGGGCTAGCGGCTCCTACGAGCAGTACTTC	CASSPGGASGSYEQYF
TRBV15	TRBJ2-1	TRBD2	-	TGTGCCACCAGCCCGTGGGCGGGGGACGACAATGAGCAGTTCTTC	CATSPWAGDDNEQFF
TRBV9	TRBJ1-4	-	-	TGTGCCAGCAGCGTAAGAGAAGAGTCTAATGAAAAACTGTTTTTT	CASSVREESNEKLFF
TRBV27	TRBJ1-2	TRBD1	once	TGTGCCAGCAGTTTTCTACAGGGGTCCTATGGCTACACCTTC	CASSFLQGSYGYTF
TRBV2	TRBJ1-1	-	-	TGTGCCAGCAGTGAAGCCCCGGCCACTGAAGCTTTCTTT	CASSEAPATEAFF
TRBV7-3	TRBJ2-2	-	once	TGTGCCAGCAGCTTACTGAACACCGGGGAGCTGTTTTTT	CASSLLNTGELFF
TRBV4-3	TRBJ1-2	TRBD1	-	TGCGCCAGCAGCCTAGGCGGGGGGACAGGGGGGAACTATGGCTACACCTTC	CASSLGGGTGGNYGYTF
TRBV5-1	TRBJ2-1	TRBD2	-	TGCGCCAGCCATTGGACTAGCGGGAGTATTGAGCAGTTCTTC	CASHWTSGSIEQFF
TRBV27	TRBJ1-1	-	-	TGTGCCAGCAGTCCTAGACACCTCACTGAAGCTTTCTTT	CASSPRHLTEAFF
TRBV30	TRBJ2-7	-	-	TGTGCTTTTGGGGGCATCGGGCTCCTGTTCTACGAGCAGTACTTC	CAFGGIGLLFYEQYF
TRBV6-4	TRBJ1-1	-	-	TGTGCCAGCAGCGCGGGACACCAGAACACTGAAGCTTTCTTT	CASSAGHQNTEAFF
TRBV10-2	TRBJ2-3	-	-	TGCGCCAGCAGTGAGACAGGGCCTACGGCAGATACGCAGTATTTT	CASSETGPTADTQYF
TRBV4-2	TRBJ1-4	-	-	TGTGCCAGCAGCCAGCTTGGAGAAAAACTGTTTTTT	CASSQLGEKLFF
TRBV5-4	TRBJ2-7	-	-	TGTGCCAGCAGCTTCCGGGGTCGCTACGAGCAGTACTTC	CASSFRGRYEQYF
TRBV28	TRBJ2-1	TRBD2	-	TGTGCCAGCAGTTTTGCCGGGACTAGCGGGAGCCCATACAATGAGCAGTTCTTC	CASSFAGTSGSPYNEQFF
TRBV7-6	TRBJ1-4	-	once	TGTGCCAGCAGCTTAAGCTGGGGTGGGCAGGGCAACAATGAAAAACTGTTTTTT	CASSLSWGGQGNNEKLFF
TRBV9	TRBJ2-1	TRBD2	-	TGTGCCAGCAGCGTTGCATTAGCGGGATTCGATGAGCAGTTCTTC	CASSVALAGFDEQFF
TRBV10-3	TRBJ1-2	-	-	TGTGCCATCAGGGGCTCCAGCTCGGGGCCTAACTATGGCTACACCTTC	CAIRGSSSGPNYGYTF
TRBV7-9	TRBJ2-7	-	-	TGTGCCAGCAGCCGCCCTATCCCTCAGGACGAGCAGTACTTC	CASSRPIPQDEQYF
TRBV5-6	TRBJ2-1	TRBD2	-	TGTGCCAGCAGCTTGGCCTGGACTAGCGGGATTAGTGAGCAGTTCTTC	CASSLAWTSGISEQFF
TRBV6-4	TRBJ2-2	-	-	TGTGCCAGCAGTGTGGACAACACCGGGGAGCTGTTTTTT	CASSVDNTGELFF
TRBV2	TRBJ2-7	-	-	TGTGCCAGCAGTGAAGTCAGCTACGAGCAGTACTTC	CASSEVSYEQYF
TRBV27	TRBJ2-1	TRBD2	few	TGTGCCAGCAGTACGACTAGCGGTCTCTACAATGAGCAGTTCTTC	CASSTTSGLYNEQFF
TRBV5-1	TRBJ1-1	-	once	TGCGCCAGCAGCCCCCAGGGGAGGGTGGGCATAAGGAACACTGAAGCTTTCTTT	CASSPQGRVGIRNTEAFF
TRBV10-3	TRBJ2-7	-	-	TGTGCCATCACCTATGAAGAGGCCTACGAGCAGTACTTC	CAITYEEAYEQYF
TRBV5-1	TRBJ1-2	-	-	TGCGCCAGCAGCTTGGCAGGAGGGGGGGATGGCTACACCTTC	CASSLAGGGDGYTF
TRBV4-1	TRBJ2-3	-	-	TGCGCCAGCAGCCTTCTGGCAGGAGAGGCGACAGATACGCAGTATTTT	CASSLLAGEATDTQYF
TRBV11-2	TRBJ2-7	-	-	TGTGCCAGCAGCTTAGGGGCAGGGGTCACCTACGAGCAGTACTTC	CASSLGAGVTYEQYF
TRBV27	TRBJ1-6	TRBD1	-	TGTGCCAGCAACTTCTTCCCCGGGACAGGGAGGAATTCACCCCTCCACTTT	CASNFFPGTGRNSPLHF
TRBV28	TRBJ2-3	-	-	TGTGCCAGCAGTTTAGGGGATTCTAGCACAGATACGCAGTATTTT	CASSLGDSSTDTQYF
TRBV4-3	TRBJ2-2	-	-	TGCGCCAGCAGCCACACGGGCACCGGGGAGCTGTTTTTT	CASSHTGTGELFF
TRBV6-5	TRBJ1-2	-	-	TGTGCCAGCAGTTATTCTATTGGGGGGTGCGGCTACACCTTC	CASSYSIGGCGYTF
TRBV28	TRBJ1-5	-	once	TGTGCCAGCAGGCAACTGGGGGATGGCAATCAGCCCCAGCATTTT	CASRQLGDGNQPQHF
TRBV27	TRBJ2-7	TRBD2	-	TGTGCCAGCAGTTTAACTGGACTAGCGACATCCTACGAGCAGTACTTC	CASSLTGLATSYEQYF
TRBV6-5	TRBJ1-1	TRBD1	-	TGTGCCAGCAGTTACTCGGACAGGGGGTACACTGAAGCTTTCTTT	CASSYSDRGYTEAFF
TRBV4-3	TRBJ1-4	TRBD1	few	TGCGCCAGCAGCCAATACCCGACAGGGGAGGGAGAAAAACTGTTTTTT	CASSQYPTGEGEKLFF
TRBV28	TRBJ2-7	-	-	TGTGCCAGCAGTCGGGACCGGGGTTTGGACGAGCAGTACTTC	CASSRDRGLDEQYF
TRBV5-4	TRBJ2-6	-	-	TGTGCGACCCGGGAGACTGGGGCCAACGTCCTGACTTTC	CATRETGANVLTF
TRBV7-9	TRBJ2-1	TRBD2	-	TGTGCCAGCAGCACCCGGACTAGCGGGAACGATGAGCAGTTCTTC	CASSTRTSGNDEQFF
TRBV11-2	TRBJ2-1	TRBD1	-	TGTGCCAGCAGCTTATGGACAGGGAGCCACAATGAGCAGTTCTTC	CASSLWTGSHNEQFF
TRBV28	TRBJ2-7	-	-	TGTGCCAGCAGTTTCTCAGGGAGCACCTACGAGCAGTACTTC	CASSFSGSTYEQYF
TRBV27	TRBJ2-7	-	once	TGTGCCAGCAGTTTATCGGTAGAGGGGCCATCCTACGAGCAGTACTTC	CASSLSVEGPSYEQYF
TRBV27	TRBJ2-1	TRBD1	-	TGTGCCAGCAGCCCTCCGGGGGACAGGGCCTACAATGAGCAGTTCTTC	CASSPPGDRAYNEQFF
TRBV19	TRBJ1-2	-	few	TGTGCCAGTAGTATTGTCAGTAACTATGGCTACACCTTC	CASSIVSNYGYTF
TRBV28	TRBJ2-3	-	-	TGTGCCAGCAGTTTAGCCCGCCAGGGAGATACGCAGTATTTT	CASSLARQGDTQYF
TRBV28	TRBJ1-1	-	-	TGTGCCAGCACTTATCCAGGGGCCCCGAACACTGAAGCTTTCTTT	CASTYPGAPNTEAFF
TRBV19	TRBJ2-7	TRBD2	-	TGTGCCAGTACCCCGGCTAGCGGATCCGACTACAACTACGAGCAGTACTTC	CASTPASGSDYNYEQYF